These 18 T cell receptor beta chains came from one sample sequenced in a study of OX40 agonist ivuxolimab in advanced cancers. Assay used: immunoSEQ multiplex PCR; TCRdb lists only in-frame clones, some missing. The table lists 150,000 to 170,000 clones, under 95% of them singletons. The material was CD4+ or CD8+ T cells sorted from blood, obtained in a trial of the OX40 agonist ivuxolimab. All receptors derive from an adult with an advanced solid tumor such as melanoma, head and neck, liver or kidney cancer.

The rearrangement links TRBV30 to TRBJ1-1, with D perhaps TRBD1 (5 bases). CDR1 GTSNPN and CDR2 SVGIG come from the germline V gene (reference sequence). The CDR3 has 16 residues. Trimming took 0 bases from V and 4 from J, leaving 18 bases between them. The CDR3: CAWSVSLGVSVTEAFF. CDR3 in DNA: TGTGCCTGGAGTGTATCACTGGGGGTCTCGGTCACTGAAGCTTTCTTT.

J is TRBJ1-2 and V is TRBV1; TRBD1, the table's D call, lacks a check against the DNA. TRBV1 is termed a pseudogene. The CDR3 covers 17 residues. The CDR3 reads CTSSSKGVQMAHYGYTF. The CDR3 DNA reads TGCACCAGCAGCTCGAAGGGGGTCCAAATGGCTCACTATGGCTACACCTTC.

The chain joins TRBV27 to TRBJ2-5; D might be TRBD1 (6 bases). Germline V lookup: CDR1 MNHEY, CDR2 SMNVEV (reference sequence). CDR3 length: 14 amino acids. The V end was cut by 8 bases, the J end by 5 bases, with 18 bases between. This chain's CDR3 is CASPRPRGRETQYF. The CDR3 DNA follows: TGTGCCAGCCCTCGCCCCAGGGGCAGGGAGACCCAGTACTTC.

Remarks on this clone: The sample contains more than one DNA sequence encoding this CDR3. The chain combines TRBV11-2 with TRBJ1-2; the D is unclear. The ends were cut back, 1 base at V and 5 bases at J, with 5 bases in the middle. The CDR3 sequence is 12 residues long. CDR1 and CDR2 from the germline V gene are SGHAT and FQNNGV. Written as DNA, the CDR3 is TGTGCCAGCAGCTTAGGGGGTTATGGCTACACCTTC. This encodes CASSLGGYGYTF.

In this sample, this clone turned up once. The chain couples TRBV2 to TRBJ1-5; no firm D call. CDR1 and CDR2 from the germline V gene are SNHLY and FYNNEI. The CDR3 covers 14 residues. V was pared by 4 bases and J by 5 bases, with 12 bases between. CDR3 sequence (DNA): TGTGCCAGCAGTGGGGCCATAGGGTATCAGCCCCAGCATTTT. Encoded protein: CASSGAIGYQPQHF. Full variable domain (remainder filled in from reference TRBV2 and TRBJ1-5): EPEVTQTPSHQVTQMGQEVILRCVPISNHLYFYWYRQILGQKVEFLVSFYNNEISEKSEIFDDQFSVERPDGSNFTLKIRSTKLEDSAMYFCASSGAIGYQPQHFGDGTRLSIL.

This chain uses TRBV28 with TRBJ2-1; 10 bases match TRBD2. This CDR3 has 15 residues. Germline values: CDR1 MDHEN, CDR2 SYDVKM. V lost 5 bases to trimming and J lost 5 bases; unmatched junction nucleotides: 6. The CDR3 nucleotides read TGTGCCAGCAGTGCCGGGACTAGCGTACACAATGAGCAGTTCTTC. It yields the protein CASSAGTSVHNEQFF. Full variable domain (outside the CDR3, taken from reference TRBV28 and TRBJ2-1): DVKVTQSSRYLVKRTGEKVFLECVQDMDHENMFWYRQDPGLGLRLIYFSYDVKMKEKGDIPEGYSVSREKKERFSLILESASTNQTSMYLCASSAGTSVHNEQFFGPGTRLTVL.

This chain joins TRBV7-8 and TRBJ2-7, with 8 bases aligning to TRBD1. Germline CDR1 and CDR2: SGHVS and FQNEAQ. V lost 2 bases, J lost 2 bases, and 5 bases stayed unmatched. The CDR3 has 15 amino acids. CDR3: CASSLSGQGPYEQYF. CDR3 nucleotides: TGTGCCAGCAGCTTAAGCGGACAGGGCCCCTACGAGCAGTACTTC. The variable domain in full, with the rest retrieved from reference TRBV7-8 and TRBJ2-7, is GAGVSQSPRYKVAKRGQDVALRCDPISGHVSLFWYQQALGQGPEFLTYFQNEAQLDKSGLPSDRFFAERPEGSVSTLKIQRTQQEDSAVYLCASSLSGQGPYEQYFGPGTRLTVT.

The chain uses TRBV6-1 and TRBJ1-4; D possibly corresponds to TRBD1 (5 bases). Trimming removed 4 bases from V and 8 bases from J, with 17 bases in between. There are 15 residues in the CDR3. CDR1 MNHNS and CDR2 SASEGT come from the germline V gene. The CDR3 DNA sequence: TGTGCCAGCAGTGTGACTGGGCCCTGGGGGGAAAAACTGTTTTTT. It encodes CASSVTGPWGEKLFF.

The chain has TRBV6-5 and TRBJ2-1; possibly TRBD1 for D (5 bases). V lost 6 bases and J 2 bases, leaving 14 bases between the germline ends. The CDR3 spans 15 residues. Germline V gene lookup returns CDR1 MNHEY and CDR2 SVGAGI. In DNA, the CDR3 is TGTGCCAGCAGCCTTGGACAAATACCCTACAATGAGCAGTTCTTC. Protein: CASSLGQIPYNEQFF.

The chain combines TRBV27 with TRBJ2-6; D remains ambiguous. The ends were cut back, 5 bases at V and 3 bases at J, with 5 bases in the middle. The CDR3 is made up of 13 amino acids. CDR1 MNHEY and CDR2 SMNVEV come from the germline V gene (reference sequence). Here the CDR3 reads CASSPVGANVLTF. CDR3 coding DNA: TGTGCCAGCAGTCCCGTTGGGGCCAACGTCCTGACTTTC.

J is TRBJ2-7 and V is TRBV5-3; D call uncertain. TRBV5-3 is treated as an ORF (open reading frame) with a function not yet certain. This CDR3 region has 10 residues. The V end was cut by 4 bases, the J end by 2 bases, with 1 base between. The CDR3 spells CARSAYEQYF. The CDR3 nucleotides are TGTGCCAGAAGCGCCTACGAGCAGTACTTC.

J is TRBJ1-2 and V is TRBV19, with 10 bases aligning to TRBD1. This CDR3 has 15 residues. Germline V gives CDR1 LNHDA, CDR2 SQIVND (reference sequence). After removal of 5 bases from V and 4 bases from J, the junction contained 7 bases not matched to a gene. CDR3 nucleotides: TGTGCCAGTAGTCCTTCGACAGGGGGCGCCTATGGCTACACCTTC. Protein product: CASSPSTGGAYGYTF.

The chain links TRBV27 to TRBJ1-1; the D is unclear. Deletions cut 4 bases from V and 5 bases from J, with 11 bases between. This CDR3 spans 13 amino acids. Germline CDR1 is MNHEY and CDR2 is SMNVEV (reference sequence). CDR3 sequence reads: CASSWVGRTEAFF. CDR3 DNA sequence: TGTGCCAGCAGTTGGGTAGGGCGGACTGAAGCTTTCTTT.

The chain combines TRBV28 with TRBJ1-5; tentatively, D is TRBD1 (5 bases). The ends were cut back, 7 bases at V and 1 base at J, with 11 bases in the middle. CDR3 length equals 14 residues. Germline V gives CDR1 MDHEN, CDR2 SYDVKM. The CDR3 sequence: CASTMGGSNQPQHF. The DNA for the CDR3 is TGTGCCAGCACCATGGGGGGGAGCAATCAGCCCCAGCATTTT. Looking up the rest from reference TRBV28 and TRBJ1-5 gives the full variable domain: DVKVTQSSRYLVKRTGEKVFLECVQDMDHENMFWYRQDPGLGLRLIYFSYDVKMKEKGDIPEGYSVSREKKERFSLILESASTNQTSMYLCASTMGGSNQPQHFGDGTRLSIL.

The chain joins TRBV7-8 to TRBJ2-4, with no clear D. The V end was cut by 2 bases, the J end by 5 bases, with 7 bases between. Germline V gene sequence: CDR1 SGHVS, CDR2 FQNEAQ. The CDR3 has 13 residues. The DNA for the CDR3 is TGTGCCAGCAGCTTACGGGCCCAAAACATTCAGTACTTC. Amino acid sequence: CASSLRAQNIQYF.

This chain uses TRBV7-2 with TRBJ2-5; D call uncertain. Per germline, CDR1 SGHTA and CDR2 FQGNSA. There are 12 residues in the CDR3. Between the trimmed V and J ends, which lost 2 bases and 5 bases, there was a span of 6 bases. The CDR3 sequence: CASSLMRETQYF. The CDR3 DNA is TGTGCCAGCAGCTTAATGAGGGAGACCCAGTACTTC.

This chain connects TRBV7-8 to TRBJ1-5; D ambiguous. The CDR3 has 11 residues. The V end was cut by 5 bases, the J end by 5 bases, with 4 bases between. Germline V gene sequence: CDR1 SGHVS, CDR2 FQNEAQ. The CDR3 region has the DNA TGTGCCAGCAGCCTTTATCAGCCCCAGCATTTT. This translates into CASSLYQPQHF.

This clone was observed once. V is TRBV9 and J is TRBJ1-2, with D unclear. Germline V gene sequence: CDR1 SGDLS, CDR2 YYNGEE. The V and J ends lost 1 base and 4 bases respectively, with 11 bases between them. The CDR3 is 14 amino acids. The CDR3 spells CASSVMAEAYGYTF. CDR3 sequence (DNA): TGTGCCAGCAGCGTAATGGCGGAAGCCTATGGCTACACCTTC.